These 10 T cell receptor beta chains originate from one sample sequenced in a study of graft-versus-host responses after intestinal transplantation. Antigens for these TCRs are unknown. Clones were sequenced by immunoSEQ multiplex PCR, and TCRdb holds only the in-frame ones, with some missing. The sample holds about 78,000 clones; around 87% are singletons and the top ten take 8%. Specimen: unstimulated CD8+ T cells sorted from spleen or lymph node cells, collected before transplant. These receptor sequences come from a human donor who was the organ donor for an intestinal transplant.

The genes are TRBV9 and TRBJ2-1; 7 positions match TRBD2. The CDR3 extends over 16 amino acids. V shed 4 bases, J shed 0 bases, and the junction held 7 bases outside the gene matches. Germline V gene lookup returns CDR1 SGDLS and CDR2 YYNGEE. The CDR3 DNA reads as TGTGCCAGCAGCACCCGGACGGGGGGCTCCTACAATGAGCAGTTCTTC. It is translated as CASSTRTGGSYNEQFF.

The chain uses TRBV6-1 and TRBJ2-6; no firm D call. The length of the CDR3 is 15 residues. Germline CDR1 MNHNS, CDR2 SASEGT. The V end was cut by 4 bases, the J end by 0 bases, with 7 bases between. The chain's CDR3 is CASSVQSSGANVLTF. The CDR3 coding sequence is TGTGCCAGCAGTGTGCAGTCCTCTGGGGCCAACGTCCTGACTTTC.

The chain is built from TRBV6-4 and TRBJ2-1; D possibly uses TRBD1 or TRBD2 (6 bases each). The CDR3 loop spans 17 amino acids. The germline V gene has CDR1 MRHNA and CDR2 SNTAGT. Trimming took off 4 bases at V and 4 bases at J, with 20 bases between the two ends. The CDR3, as DNA: TGTGCCAGCAGTGTCGACCCCGGAGGGGGTGGGTACAATGAGCAGTTCTTC. This gives the protein CASSVDPGGGGYNEQFF.

This chain connects TRBV15 to TRBJ1-3, with D unresolved. The CDR3 spans 15 residues. Germline CDR1 is LNHNV and CDR2 is YYDKDF (reference sequence). Between the trimmed V and J ends, which lost 5 bases and 2 bases, there was a span of 13 bases. In nucleotides, the CDR3 is TGTGCCACCAGCCCCTCCGGGGTCACTGGAAACACCATATATTTT. Translating it yields CATSPSGVTGNTIYF.

The rearrangement uses TRBV6-1 and TRBJ2-7; possible D gene TRBD1, 5 bases. This CDR3 contains 16 residues. Germline CDR1 MNHNS, CDR2 SASEGT. The ends were cut back, 2 bases at V and 4 bases at J, with 18 bases in the middle. CDR3 in amino acids: CASSESRGTGGYEQYF. In nucleotides, the CDR3 is TGTGCCAGCAGTGAAAGTAGGGGTACTGGTGGTTACGAGCAGTACTTC.

This clone was seen only once. The chain carries TRBV27 and TRBJ2-7; D call uncertain. The germline V and J ends were trimmed by 0 bases and 4 bases, with 13 bases remaining between them. Germline V gives CDR1 MNHEY, CDR2 SMNVEV (reference sequence). CDR3 length: 15 residues. The chain's CDR3 is CASSLSGLGIYEQYF. The CDR3 DNA sequence: TGTGCCAGCAGTTTATCAGGTTTAGGGATTTACGAGCAGTACTTC.

This clone was recorded a few times. The chain recombines TRBV19 with TRBJ2-2; possibly TRBD1 for D (5 bases). CDR3 length: 14 residues. V was shortened by 8 bases and J by 6 bases, with 16 bases between the two germline ends. CDR1 and CDR2 (germline): LNHDA, SQIVND (reference sequence). DNA for the CDR3: TGTGCCAGTTGTCACAGGACCATAGCCGGGGAGCTGTTTTTT. It specifies CASCHRTIAGELFF.

The CDR3 loop is CASSPKLDGRSGNTIYF. In nucleotides, the CDR3 is TGTGCCAGCAGCCCGAAGCTTGACGGCCGCTCTGGAAACACCATATATTTT. The V and J genes are TRBV7-9 and TRBJ1-3; the D is unclear. The CDR3 runs 17 residues. The V gene lost 5 bases and the J gene lost 0 bases, with 17 bases spanning the gap. Per the germline V gene, CDR1 is SEHNR and CDR2 is FQNEAQ (reference sequence).

V is TRBV15 and J is TRBJ1-1; D is ambiguous. CDR1 LNHNV and CDR2 YYDKDF come from the germline V gene (reference sequence). CDR3 length: 11 amino acids. V was shortened by 4 bases and J by 3 bases, with 3 bases between the two germline ends. CDR3 sequence (DNA): TGTGCCACCAGCATCTACACTGAAGCTTTCTTT. Translating gives CATSIYTEAFF.

The genes are TRBV28 and TRBJ1-5; a possible D gene is TRBD1 (5 bases). The CDR3 runs 12 residues. The germline gives CDR1 MDHEN, CDR2 SYDVKM. V lost 6 bases and J lost 8, with 11 bases in between. The CDR3 here is CASRTGGEPQHF. CDR3 sequence (DNA): TGTGCCAGCAGGACTGGGGGGGAGCCCCAGCATTTT.